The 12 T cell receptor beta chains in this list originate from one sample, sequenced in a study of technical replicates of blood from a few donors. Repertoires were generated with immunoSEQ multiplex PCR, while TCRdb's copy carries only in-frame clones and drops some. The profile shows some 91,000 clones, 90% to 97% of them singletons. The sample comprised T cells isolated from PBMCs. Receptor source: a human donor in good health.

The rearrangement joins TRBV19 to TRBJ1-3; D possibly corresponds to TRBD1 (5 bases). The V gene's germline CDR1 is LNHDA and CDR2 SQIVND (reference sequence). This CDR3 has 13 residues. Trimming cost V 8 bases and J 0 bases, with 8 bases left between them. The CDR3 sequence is CASRQISGNTIYF. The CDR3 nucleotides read TGTGCCAGTCGACAGATCTCTGGAAACACCATATATTTT.

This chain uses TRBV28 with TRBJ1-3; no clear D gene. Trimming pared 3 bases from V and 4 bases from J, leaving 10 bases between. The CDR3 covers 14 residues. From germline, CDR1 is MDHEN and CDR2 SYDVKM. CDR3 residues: CASSLRGFGNTIYF. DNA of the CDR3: TGTGCCAGCAGTTTGCGGGGATTCGGAAACACCATATATTTT.

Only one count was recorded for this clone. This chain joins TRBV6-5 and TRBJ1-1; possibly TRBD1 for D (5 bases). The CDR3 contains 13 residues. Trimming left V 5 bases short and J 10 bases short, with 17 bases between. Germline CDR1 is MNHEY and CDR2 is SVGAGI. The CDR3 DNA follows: TGTGCCAGCAGTCAGAACGCCGGGGGGGGAGCTTTCTTT. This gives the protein CASSQNAGGGAFF.

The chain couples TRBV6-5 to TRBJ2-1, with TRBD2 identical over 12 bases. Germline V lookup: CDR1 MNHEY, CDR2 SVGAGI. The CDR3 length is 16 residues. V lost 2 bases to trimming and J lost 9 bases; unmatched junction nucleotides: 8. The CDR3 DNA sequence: TGTGCCAGCAGTTACAACCTAGCGGGGGGGCTTAGTGAGCAGTTCTTC. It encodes CASSYNLAGGLSEQFF.

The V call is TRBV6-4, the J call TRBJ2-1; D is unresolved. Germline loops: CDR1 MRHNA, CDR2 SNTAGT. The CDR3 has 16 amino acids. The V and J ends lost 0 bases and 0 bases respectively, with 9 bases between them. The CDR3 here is CASSDSRKSSYNEQFF. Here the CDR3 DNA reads TGTGCCAGCAGTGACTCGCGCAAGAGCTCCTACAATGAGCAGTTCTTC.

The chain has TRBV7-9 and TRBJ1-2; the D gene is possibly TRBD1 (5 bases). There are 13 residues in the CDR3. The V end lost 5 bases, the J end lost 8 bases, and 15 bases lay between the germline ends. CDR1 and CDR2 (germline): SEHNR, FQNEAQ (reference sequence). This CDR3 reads CASSSGGALGYTF. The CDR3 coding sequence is TGTGCCAGCAGCAGCGGAGGGGCCCTAGGCTACACCTTC.

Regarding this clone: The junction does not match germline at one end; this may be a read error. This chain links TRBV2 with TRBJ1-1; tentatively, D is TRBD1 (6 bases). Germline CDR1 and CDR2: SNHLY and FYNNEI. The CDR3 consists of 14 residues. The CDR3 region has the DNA TGTGCCAGCAGGGAAGGACAGATGAACACTGAAGCTTTCTTT. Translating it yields CASREGQMNTEAFF. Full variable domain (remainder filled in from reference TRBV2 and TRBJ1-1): EPEVTQTPSHQVTQMGQEVILRCVPISNHLYFYWYRQILGQKVEFLVSFYNNEISEKSEIFDDQFSVERPDGSNFTLKIRSTKLEDSAMYFCASREGQMNTEAFFGQGTRLTVV.

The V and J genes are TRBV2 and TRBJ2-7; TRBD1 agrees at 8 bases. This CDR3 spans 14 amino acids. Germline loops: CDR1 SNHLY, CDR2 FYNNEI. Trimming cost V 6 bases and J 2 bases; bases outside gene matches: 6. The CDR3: CASSGTGRPYEQYF. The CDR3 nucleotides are TGTGCCAGCAGCGGGACAGGTCGACCCTACGAGCAGTACTTC.

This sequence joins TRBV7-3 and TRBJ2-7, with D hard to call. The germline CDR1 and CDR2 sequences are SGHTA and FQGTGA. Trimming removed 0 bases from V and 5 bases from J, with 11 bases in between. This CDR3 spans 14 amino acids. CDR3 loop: CASSLTLESHEQYF. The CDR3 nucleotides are TGTGCCAGCAGCTTAACGTTGGAGTCCCACGAGCAGTACTTC. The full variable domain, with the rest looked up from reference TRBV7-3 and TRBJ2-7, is GAGVSQTPSNKVTEKGKYVELRCDPISGHTALYWYRQSLGQGPEFLIYFQGTGAADDSGLPNDRFFAVRPEGSVSTLKIQRTERGDSAVYLCASSLTLESHEQYFGPGTRLTVT.

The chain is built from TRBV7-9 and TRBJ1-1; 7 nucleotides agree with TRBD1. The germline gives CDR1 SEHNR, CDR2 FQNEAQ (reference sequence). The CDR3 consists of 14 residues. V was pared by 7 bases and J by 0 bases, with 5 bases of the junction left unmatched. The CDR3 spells CASNGDRVNTEAFF. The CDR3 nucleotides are TGTGCCAGCAACGGGGACAGAGTGAACACTGAAGCTTTCTTT.

Here the CDR3 DNA reads TGTGCCAGCAGCCTTAGGGGAACCCCGAACACTGAAGCTTTCTTT. It specifies CASSLRGTPNTEAFF. This chain links TRBV9 with TRBJ1-1; perhaps TRBD1 as D (5 bases). From germline, CDR1 is SGDLS and CDR2 YYNGEE. Deletions cut 4 bases from V and 1 base from J, with 14 bases between. The CDR3 contains 15 residues.

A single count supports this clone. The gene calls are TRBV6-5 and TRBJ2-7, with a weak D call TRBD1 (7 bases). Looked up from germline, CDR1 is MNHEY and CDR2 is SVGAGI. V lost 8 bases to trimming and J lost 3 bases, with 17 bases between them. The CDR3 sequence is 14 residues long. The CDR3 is CASGAGQSYYEQYF. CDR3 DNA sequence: TGTGCCAGCGGGGCGGGACAGTCCTACTACGAGCAGTACTTC.